A selection of T cell receptor beta chains follows, all from one sample in a study of Ad26.COV2.S vaccination and SARS-CoV-2 variants. Some clones are missing from TCRdb's copy, which holds only in-frame ones; the method was immunoSEQ multiplex PCR. The sample records some 340,000 clones, about 82% being singletons. The source material was peripheral blood, sampled in a trial of Ad26.COV2.S vaccine versus placebo. These receptors all come from a person between 18 and 60 years old who received the Ad26.COV2.S COVID-19 vaccine or a placebo. Both conserved end residues are part of each CDR3. The order of the fields is V gene, J gene, clone size, D gene, CDR3 DNA, CDR3 protein. D genes are given only for firm matches. The listing skips clone size in some rows; elsewhere it reads once, few, many or a size class.

TRBV14	TRBJ1-1	NA	NA	TGTGCCAGCAGCCAATCTAAGGCCTTAGGCACTGAAGCTTTCTTT	CASSQSKALGTEAFF
TRBV5-5	TRBJ2-1	few	TRBD2	TGTGCCAGCACTCGGGGGGGCTACGACAATGAGCAGTTCTTC	CASTRGGYDNEQFF
TRBV7-9	TRBJ2-1	NA	NA	TGTGCCAGCAGCACCTCTGGCGGGGCTTCCTACAATGAGCAGTTCTTC	CASSTSGGASYNEQFF
TRBV6-5	TRBJ1-6	once	NA	TGTGCCAGCAGTACAGGGTATAATTCACCCCTCCACTTT	CASSTGYNSPLHF
TRBV7-3	TRBJ1-4	NA	NA	TGTGCCAGCAGTACAGGGCCTAATGAAAAACTGTTTTTT	CASSTGPNEKLFF
TRBV5-4	TRBJ2-3	NA	TRBD1	TGTGCCAGCAGCACCCGACAGGGGAGCACAGATACGCAGTATTTT	CASSTRQGSTDTQYF
TRBV18	TRBJ1-1	NA	NA	TGTGCCAGCTCATTCACGGGCCAGGGAGGGTCTGAAGCTTTCTTT	CASSFTGQGGSEAFF
TRBV4-2	TRBJ1-4	NA	NA	TGTGCCAGCAGCCAAAACTTTCAGGGAGAAGAAAAACTGTTTTTT	CASSQNFQGEEKLFF
TRBV2	TRBJ2-3	few	NA	TGTGCCAGCAGTTACACAGATACGCAGTATTTT	CASSYTDTQYF
TRBV19	TRBJ2-7	once	NA	TGTGCCAGTAGTCCCCCCGGCGTATACGAGCAGTACTTC	CASSPPGVYEQYF
TRBV19	TRBJ2-2	NA	NA	TGTGCCAGTAGCCGTCAGGGGAACACCGGGGAGCTGTTTTTT	CASSRQGNTGELFF
TRBV28	TRBJ2-5	NA	NA	TGTGCCAGCAGTACTCCAGCTGGCTTGGTTGTCCAAGAGACCCAGTACTTC	CASSTPAGLVVQETQYF
TRBV5-1	TRBJ2-7	once	NA	TGCGCCAGCAGACCGGACAGTTTCGAGCAGTACTTC	CASRPDSFEQYF
TRBV2	TRBJ2-1	NA	TRBD1	TGTGCCAGCAGTGCGGACAGGGGGAACTACAATGAGCAGTTCTTC	CASSADRGNYNEQFF
TRBV30	TRBJ1-2	NA	NA	TGTGCCTGGAGGGGGGGCGGTGGCTACACCTTC	CAWRGGGGYTF
TRBV6-1	TRBJ1-4	NA	NA	TGTGCCAGCAGTGAAATGATAGAACTGTTTTTT	CASSEMIELFF
TRBV30	TRBJ2-1	NA	TRBD1	TGTGCCTGGAGTGTCGCAGGGGGCGCTTTGGGGGCCTACAATGAGCAGTTCTTC	CAWSVAGGALGAYNEQFF
TRBV5-1	TRBJ2-1	NA	NA	TGCGCCAGCAGTGCCCTAGGGGCGGACAATGAGCAGTTCTTC	CASSALGADNEQFF
TRBV6-5	TRBJ1-6	NA	NA	TGTGCCAGCAGTCCCCGGAACCAGGGGTATACCCTCCACTTT	CASSPRNQGYTLHF
TRBV30	TRBJ1-1	NA	NA	TGTGCCTGGAGTGTAAGGGGGGACACTGAAGCTTTCTTT	CAWSVRGDTEAFF
TRBV5-1	TRBJ2-3	few	TRBD2	TGCGCCAGCAGGAAGCCGGGACTAGCGGGGGGCACAGATACGCAGTATTTT	CASRKPGLAGGTDTQYF
TRBV11-2	TRBJ2-2	once	TRBD2	TGTGCCAGCAGCCCGCAGACTAGCGGGGTTAAGCTGTTTTTT	CASSPQTSGVKLFF
TRBV5-4	TRBJ2-3	NA	NA	TGTGCCAGCAGCCAAGGAAGCAGCACAGATACGCAGTATTTT	CASSQGSSTDTQYF
TRBV27	TRBJ2-2	NA	NA	TGTGCCAGCAGTTTATTGATTACAGGGGAGGTCGCCGGGGAGCTGTTTTTT	CASSLLITGEVAGELFF
TRBV5-1	TRBJ1-4	NA	NA	TGCGCCAGCAGCTCTATTATTCAGGGCGAGCTGTTTTTT	CASSSIIQGELFF
TRBV18	TRBJ1-2	NA	NA	TGTGCCAGCTCACCACCGGGCCTCGGGAACTATGGCTACACCTTC	CASSPPGLGNYGYTF
TRBV5-4	TRBJ1-2	NA	TRBD1	TGTGCCAGCAGCTCCAGGACAGGGGCCGCTAACTATGGCTACACCTTC	CASSSRTGAANYGYTF
TRBV6-5	TRBJ2-1	NA	NA	TGTGCCAGCAGTTACAGGCACCACAATGAGCAGTTCTTC	CASSYRHHNEQFF
TRBV15	TRBJ2-7	few	TRBD1	TGTGCCACCAGCAGAGGCCGGGACAGTTCCTACGAGCAGTACTTC	CATSRGRDSSYEQYF
TRBV30	TRBJ2-5	NA	NA	TGTGCCTGGAGCCCTGTCCCCAGACAGGAGGGTTTCGGAGAGACCCAGTACTTC	CAWSPVPRQEGFGETQYF
TRBV6-5	TRBJ2-7	NA	NA	TGTGCCAGATGCAGACAGAAAATCTCATACGAGCAGTACTTC	CARCRQKISYEQYF
TRBV18	TRBJ1-6	NA	TRBD1	TGTGCCAGCTCTCTGGACAGGGTCAATTCACCCCTCCACTTT	CASSLDRVNSPLHF
TRBV4-2	TRBJ2-5	NA	NA	TGTGCCAGCAGCCATCCAGGGGAGGGAGGGACCCAGTACTTC	CASSHPGEGGTQYF
TRBV20-1	TRBJ2-5	NA	NA	TGCAGTGCAGAGTACCAAGAGACCCAGTACTTC	CSAEYQETQYF
TRBV5-5	TRBJ1-1	NA	NA	TGTGCCAGCAGCCCCGGCCGACAGGAAAACACTGAAGCTTTCTTT	CASSPGRQENTEAFF
TRBV19	TRBJ2-1	NA	TRBD2	TGTGCCAGTAGTATCCTTGGCGGGGGATCACAGGAGCAGTTCTTC	CASSILGGGSQEQFF
TRBV6-1	TRBJ1-3	NA	NA	TGTGCCAGCAGTGAGGGCAGCTCTGGAAACACCATATATTTT	CASSEGSSGNTIYF
TRBV14	TRBJ2-7	NA	TRBD1	TGTGCCAGCAGCCAGAGACAGGGCCTTCCCTACGAGCAGTACTTC	CASSQRQGLPYEQYF
TRBV20-1	TRBJ1-2	few	NA	TGCAGTGCTACCCCCGTCTACACCTTC	CSATPVYTF
TRBV27	TRBJ2-2	NA	TRBD2	TGTGCCAGCAGGGGACTAGGCACCGGGGAGCTGTTTTTT	CASRGLGTGELFF
TRBV6-5	TRBJ1-6	NA	NA	TGTGCCAGCAGTTACACCCGGGAGAATAATTCACCCCTCCACTTT	CASSYTRENNSPLHF
TRBV7-2	TRBJ1-5	NA	NA	TGTGCCAGCAGCTTACTTTCCGGGAATCAGCCCCAGCATTTT	CASSLLSGNQPQHF
TRBV28	TRBJ2-7	once	TRBD1	TGTGCCAGCGGGACAGGGTCCTACGAGCAGTACTTC	CASGTGSYEQYF
TRBV19	TRBJ1-1	NA	NA	TGTGCCAGTTGGACGGGCACTGAAGCTTTCTTT	CASWTGTEAFF
TRBV2	TRBJ2-3	NA	TRBD1	TGTGCCAGCAGGGAATATAACAGGGGCGATACGCAGTATTTT	CASREYNRGDTQYF
TRBV5-1	TRBJ1-4	NA	NA	TGCGCCAGCAGCTTGGCCACCGGGGGCATTGAAAAACTGTTTTTT	CASSLATGGIEKLFF
TRBV5-1	TRBJ2-1	few	TRBD1	TGCGCCAGCAGCTCAGACAGGGCCAATGAGCAGTTCTTC	CASSSDRANEQFF
TRBV2	TRBJ1-6	few	NA	TGTGCCAGCACTGCACAAGGTACCAATTCACCCCTCCACTTT	CASTAQGTNSPLHF
TRBV7-6	TRBJ1-1	NA	NA	TGTGCCAGCAGCTTATTAATAGGGTCTGAAGCTTTCTTT	CASSLLIGSEAFF
TRBV18	TRBJ1-5	few	TRBD1	TGTGCCAGCTCACCCGGACAGGCCTACAATCAGCCCCAGCATTTT	CASSPGQAYNQPQHF
TRBV11-2	TRBJ2-1	NA	TRBD2	TGTGCCAGCAGCCCGGTGCTAGCGGGGGACAATGAGCAGTTCTTC	CASSPVLAGDNEQFF
TRBV19	TRBJ2-5	NA	NA	TGTGCCAGTTCGGCCAGGGTGCGTGAGACCCAGTACTTC	CASSARVRETQYF
TRBV19	TRBJ1-2	few	NA	TGTGCCAGTAGTATCCCCGGGGGGGCTGGCTACACCTTC	CASSIPGGAGYTF